Included here is one T cell receptor beta chain sequence, with context. The data were obtained in a study of shared clonotypes between healthy human individuals. The V gene lost 1 base and the J gene lost 8 bases, with 8 bases spanning the gap. Germline assignment: CDR1 LNHDA and CDR2 SQIVND (reference sequence). This CDR3 has 12 residues. Each PCR replicate from the sorted subsets contained 200 to 250 ng DNA, which is around 30,000 T cell genomes. Profiled with immunoSEQ multiplex PCR; TCRdb holds only in-frame clones, not every one. The data contain fewer than 1.4 million clones, about 84% of them seen just once; the ten biggest clones take up 0.5% to 0.65%.

What was sequenced was memory CD4+ T cells from PBMCs. Subset reported: CD45RA-negative fraction. This sequence was found in a man aged 18 to 35 in good health. Some clones in this sample may be carry-over from other donors' samples. The genes are TRBV19 and TRBJ1-2; D gene uncertain. The CDR3 DNA sequence: TGTGCCAGTAGTATAGTCGCGGGAGGCTACACCTTC. Its translation is CASSIVAGGYTF. The complete variable domain, with remaining parts taken from reference TRBV19 and TRBJ1-2, reads DGGITQSPKYLFRKEGQNVTLSCEQNLNHDAMYWYRQDPGQGLRLIYYSQIVNDFQKGDIAEGYSVSREKKESFPLTVTSAQKNPTAFYLCASSIVAGGYTFGSGTRLTVV.